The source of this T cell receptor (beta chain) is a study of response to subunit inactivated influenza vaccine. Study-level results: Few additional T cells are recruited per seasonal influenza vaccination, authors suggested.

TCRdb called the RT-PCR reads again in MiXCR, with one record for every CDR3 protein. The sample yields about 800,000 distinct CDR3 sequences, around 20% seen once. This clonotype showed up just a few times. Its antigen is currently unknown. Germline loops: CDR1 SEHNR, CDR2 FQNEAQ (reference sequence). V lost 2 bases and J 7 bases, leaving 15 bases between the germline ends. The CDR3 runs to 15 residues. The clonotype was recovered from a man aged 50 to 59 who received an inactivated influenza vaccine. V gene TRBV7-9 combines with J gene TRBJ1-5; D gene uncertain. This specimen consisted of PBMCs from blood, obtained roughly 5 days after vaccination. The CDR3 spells CASSLSAAKGQPQHF. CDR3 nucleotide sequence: TGTGCCAGCAGCTTAAGCGCAGCAAAAGGGCAGCCCCAGCATTTT.